This TCR beta chain was sequenced in a study of blood T cell repertoires in COVID-19. The CDR3 is 17 residues long. V was pared by 3 bases and J by 6 bases, with 16 bases of the junction left unmatched. The germline gives CDR1 SGHRS, CDR2 YFSETQ. Original methodology: Reference gene primer amplification yielded estimated nucleated cell counts. Produced via immunoSEQ multiplex PCR; TCRdb's table is partial and in-frame only. From that table come the V and J calls and clone size; the DNA was used to work out D and trimming. This sample yields 100,000 or so clones, of which approximately 83% are seen a single time; more than 4% belongs to the top ten.

This clonotype was sampled from a man aged 50-59 years with acute or convalescent COVID-19. Input material: peripheral blood. The gene calls are TRBV5-1 and TRBJ2-3; 7 nucleotides line up with TRBD2. Here the CDR3 reads CASSSGAGLGRRDTQYF. CDR3 DNA sequence: TGCGCCAGCAGCTCGGGCGCCGGACTAGGACGTCGGGATACGCAGTATTTT.